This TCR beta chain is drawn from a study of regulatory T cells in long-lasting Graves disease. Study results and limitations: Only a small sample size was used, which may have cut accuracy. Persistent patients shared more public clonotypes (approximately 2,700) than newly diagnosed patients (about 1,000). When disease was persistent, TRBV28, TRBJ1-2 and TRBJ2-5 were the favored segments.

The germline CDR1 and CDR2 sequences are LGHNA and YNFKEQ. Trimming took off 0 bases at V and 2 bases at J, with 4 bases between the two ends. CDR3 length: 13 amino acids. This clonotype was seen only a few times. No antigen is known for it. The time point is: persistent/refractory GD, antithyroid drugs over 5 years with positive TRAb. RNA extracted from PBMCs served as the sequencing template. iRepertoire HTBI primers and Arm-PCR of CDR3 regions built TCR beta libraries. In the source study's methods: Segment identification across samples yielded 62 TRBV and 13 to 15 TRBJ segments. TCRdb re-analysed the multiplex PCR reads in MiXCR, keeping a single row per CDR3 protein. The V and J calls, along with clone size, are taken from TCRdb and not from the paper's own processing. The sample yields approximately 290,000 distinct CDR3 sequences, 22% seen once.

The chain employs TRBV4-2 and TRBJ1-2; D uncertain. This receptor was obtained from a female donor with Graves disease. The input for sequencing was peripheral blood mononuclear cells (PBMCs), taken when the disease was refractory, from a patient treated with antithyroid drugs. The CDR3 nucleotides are TGTGCCAGCAGCCAAGAATTCAACTATGGCTACACCTTC. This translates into CASSQEFNYGYTF.